This T cell receptor (beta chain) was recorded in a study of T cell repertoires in cytomegalovirus infection. For the study at large: CMV epitopes, recently identified HLA-C-restricted and well-studied HLA-B-restricted, were used. Based on public TCR beta signatures, there were indications of CMV infection and of a matching HLA type.

Study-wide points: The response measured ex vivo was dominated by TCR beta clonotypes (HLA-C-restricted and CMV-specific). Accumulated public TCR beta family frequency recognized individuals carrying CMV together with the relevant HLA.

The CDR3 is 14 amino acids. V was pared by 6 bases and J by 10 bases, with 11 bases of the junction left unmatched. This clonotype was recorded a few times. What it binds is not known. TCRdb reprocessed the reads via MiXCR and lists one record per CDR3 protein. The table includes under 150,000 distinct CDR3 sequences, 30% to 35% detected once. This chain uses TRBV12-3 or TRBV12-4 with TRBJ1-5, with 8 bases fitting TRBD1. The TCR sequence derives from a human donor in good health (CMV status not recorded). Some clones in this sample may be carry-over from other donors' samples. The sample here was CD8+ T cells from cultured PBMCs, taken from culture after CMV antigen stimulation. The CDR3 sequence is CASRETGAGLPQHF. The CDR3 DNA reads TGTGCCAGCAGGGAGACAGGGGCCGGCTTACCCCAGCATTTT.